The T cell receptor (beta chain) under discussion was sequenced for a study of T cells in Graves' hyperthyroidism and ophthalmopathy. General observations from the study: Stable hyperthyroidism was separated from ophthalmopathy by a model based on 13 V-J features. Blood held most thyroid clonotypes expanded above 0.001 frequency.

RNA transcripts provided the source from which TCR beta CDR3 regions were amplified. The TCR CDR3 first-round RT-PCR relied on the HTBI primer set. Using its own MiXCR run on the multiplex PCR reads, TCRdb lists one record per CDR3 protein. The table lists hundreds of thousands of distinct CDR3 sequences, approximately 14% of them singletons. This clonotype was counted many times. The target antigen is unknown. CDR3 length: 18 residues. Germline CDR1 and CDR2: MNHEY and SMNVEV (reference sequence). Trimming cost V 5 bases and J 9 bases, with 29 bases left between them. Patients were excluded because of uncontrolled infection, other autoimmune disease, pregnancy or lactation. The diagnostic basis comprised clinical symptoms, serum thyroxine and TRAb, thyroid ultrasound and orbital computed tomography.

The V and J genes are TRBV27 and TRBJ1-5, with D unclear. This TCR came from a woman aged 40 to 50 with Graves' ophthalmopathy. Sequencing input: blood. The CDR3 is CASSAKNPLMPTLRPQHF. The DNA of the CDR3 is TGTGCCAGCAGTGCTAAAAACCCCCTTATGCCCACTCTTAGGCCCCAGCATTTT.